This record covers a single T cell receptor beta chain. The entry originates in a study of cytomegalovirus exposure and HLA in healthy donors. The PCR was carried out with 60 Vbeta primers and 13 Jbeta primers. Clones were read by immunoSEQ multiplex PCR, and TCRdb kept only the in-frame ones, dropping some. The data hold some 150,000 clones, with 65% to 85% observed a single time. CDR3 length: 15 amino acids. The germline CDR1 and CDR2 sequences are MNHEY and SVGAGI. Germline trimming cut 6 bases from V and 4 bases from J; bases unmatched to any gene: 7. Sequenced material: PBMCs. The J gene is TRBJ2-3, the V gene TRBV6-5; 10 bases fit TRBD2. The TCR originated in a man aged 60-69 years in good health and CMV-seronegative. The CDR3 nucleotides are TGTGCCAGCAGGAGAGCGGGAGGGCTCGCAGATACGCAGTATTTT. Translated, it gives CASRRAGGLADTQYF.